The 22 T cell receptor beta chains presented below share a single source sample, sequenced in a study of blood T cell repertoires in COVID-19. Profiled with immunoSEQ multiplex PCR; TCRdb holds only in-frame clones, not every one. The sample includes around 170,000 clones, around 80% of them seen just once. The sample was peripheral blood. The source is a man between 65 and 85 years old with active or convalescent COVID-19.

The rearrangement joins TRBV18 to TRBJ1-2; the D is unclear. The V end was cut by 4 bases, the J end by 6 bases, with 18 bases between. The V gene's germline CDR1 is KGHSH and CDR2 LQKENI. There are 15 residues in the CDR3. In DNA, the CDR3 is TGTGCCAGCTCACGGTTTTCGGACTGGGGTGATGGCTACACCTTC. It specifies CASSRFSDWGDGYTF.

V is TRBV6-5 and J is TRBJ1-1; a weak D match, TRBD1 (5 bases). From germline, CDR1 is MNHEY and CDR2 SVGAGI. V lost 11 bases and J lost 2, with 15 bases in between. The CDR3 runs to 13 residues. The CDR3 sequence is CACRQLLNTEAFF. CDR3 coding DNA: TGTGCCTGCCGACAGCTTCTTAACACTGAAGCTTTCTTT.

Comment on this clone: One end of the junction does not line up with germline, which may come from a read error. The chain couples TRBV7-7 to TRBJ2-1; 13 nucleotides align to TRBD2. In germline, CDR1 is SSHAT, CDR2 FNYEAQ (reference sequence). This CDR3 spans 13 amino acids. The CDR3 DNA follows: TGTGCTAGCAGCCAGGGACTAGCGGGACTGCAGTTCTTC. Protein: CASSQGLAGLQFF.

CDR3 sequence (DNA): TGTGCCAGCAGTGTTGAGGGCACTGAAGCTTTCTTT. This codes for CASSVEGTEAFF. This chain joins TRBV2 and TRBJ1-1; D gene ambiguous. The CDR3 has 12 residues. Trimming stripped 4 bases from V and 4 bases from J, with 7 bases between. The germline V gene has CDR1 SNHLY and CDR2 FYNNEI. Using reference TRBV2 and TRBJ1-1 for the parts outside the CDR3, the full variable domain is EPEVTQTPSHQVTQMGQEVILRCVPISNHLYFYWYRQILGQKVEFLVSFYNNEISEKSEIFDDQFSVERPDGSNFTLKIRSTKLEDSAMYFCASSVEGTEAFFGQGTRLTVV.

A few counts support this clone. The chain carries TRBV19 and TRBJ1-2; D perhaps matches TRBD1 (5 bases). The CDR3 is 13 amino acids. The germline V and J ends were trimmed by 7 bases and 8 bases, with 17 bases remaining between them. The germline V gene encodes CDR1 LNHDA and CDR2 SQIVND (reference sequence). The CDR3 spells CASTSRQGHGYTF. CDR3 coding DNA: TGTGCCAGTACATCACGGCAGGGCCACGGCTACACCTTC.

Ten or more counts support this clone. The same CDR3 also results from other DNA sequences found in this sample. The genes are TRBV7-9 and TRBJ2-3; TRBD1 agrees at 7 bases. CDR1 and CDR2 (germline): SEHNR, FQNEAQ (reference sequence). The V and J ends lost 3 bases and 0 bases, in that order; junction bases with no gene match: 0. The CDR3 covers 14 residues. This CDR3 is CASSLTGSTDTQYF. CDR3 nucleotide sequence: TGTGCCAGCAGCTTGACAGGGAGCACAGATACGCAGTATTTT.

V and J are TRBV5-5 and TRBJ1-1; no reliable D call. Germline V gene data show CDR1 as SGHKS and CDR2 as YYEKEE (reference sequence). Trimming removed 2 bases from V and 0 bases from J, with 5 bases in between. The CDR3 has 13 amino acids. CDR3 sequence: CASSFYLNTEAFF. In nucleotides, the CDR3 is TGTGCCAGCAGCTTCTATTTGAACACTGAAGCTTTCTTT.

The chain combines TRBV9 with TRBJ2-7; 8 bases are a match to TRBD2. The length of the CDR3 is 15 residues. The germline V gene has CDR1 SGDLS and CDR2 YYNGEE. V was clipped by 0 bases and J by 2 bases; unmatched bases: 4. CDR3 DNA: TGTGCCAGCAGCGTAGCTACGGGGGGGCCCTACGAGCAGTACTTC. This translates into CASSVATGGPYEQYF.

This clone appeared once. The chain uses TRBV2 and TRBJ1-2; the match to TRBD1 covers 7 bases. The CDR3 is 15 amino acids. V shed 8 bases, J shed 2 bases, and the junction held 11 bases outside the gene matches. From germline, CDR1 is SNHLY and CDR2 FYNNEI. In DNA form, the CDR3 reads TGTGCCAGCGCAAGAGTGACAGGGCAGAACTATGGCTACACCTTC. This codes for CASARVTGQNYGYTF.

The chain carries TRBV14 and TRBJ2-1, with D tentatively TRBD2 (6 bases). Trimming cost V 8 bases and J 2 bases, with 13 bases left between them. The CDR3 runs 14 residues. Germline CDR1 and CDR2: SGHDN and FVKESK. This CDR3 is CASGRTTAYNEQFF. The CDR3 DNA is TGTGCCAGCGGAAGGACTACCGCCTACAATGAGCAGTTCTTC.

This chain connects TRBV7-8 to TRBJ2-2; 7 bases match TRBD2. Per the germline V gene, CDR1 is SGHVS and CDR2 is FQNEAQ. The length of the CDR3 is 15 residues. J lost 7 bases, V lost 5 bases, and 10 bases had no gene match. CDR3 loop: CASSPREAGGGELFF. CDR3 in DNA: TGTGCCAGCAGCCCCCGGGAGGCGGGTGGCGGGGAGCTGTTTTTT.

This chain links TRBV24-1 with TRBJ2-1; D gene ambiguous. This CDR3 is built from 13 residues. The V end lost 1 base, the J end lost 6 bases, and 6 bases lay between the germline ends. Germline-derived CDR1 and CDR2 are KGHDR and SFDVKD. In DNA, the CDR3 is TGTGCCACCAGTGATTTTGGCCGCAATGAGCAGTTCTTC. This encodes CATSDFGRNEQFF.

The count of this clone is one. The chain couples TRBV19 to TRBJ1-4; 9 nucleotides match TRBD1. CDR1 is LNHDA and CDR2 is SQIVND in the germline V gene (reference sequence). This CDR3 spans 15 amino acids. The J segment lost 3 bases and the V segment lost 3 bases, leaving 2 bases of the junction unmatched. CDR3 region: CASSIRQGANEKLFF. CDR3 DNA sequence: TGTGCCAGTAGTATCCGACAGGGGGCTAATGAAAAACTGTTTTTT.

The chain couples TRBV4-1 to TRBJ1-1; D not certain. This CDR3 has 18 residues. The V end lost 1 base, the J end lost 6 bases, and 24 bases lay between the germline ends. In germline, CDR1 is MGHRA, CDR2 YSYEKL. The DNA for the CDR3 is TGCGCCAGCAGCCAAGTTAAGGTGGCCCTCGGTTCGCGGGCTGAAGCTTTCTTT. Protein product: CASSQVKVALGSRAEAFF.

This rearrangement joins TRBV4-2 to TRBJ1-2, with 8 bases matching TRBD1. The trim removed 5 bases at V and 4 bases at J, leaving 9 bases unmatched. The germline CDR1 and CDR2 sequences are LGHNA and YNFKEQ. The CDR3 consists of 15 residues. The CDR3 is CASSVGTGGGYGYTF. In DNA, the CDR3 is TGTGCCAGCAGCGTCGGAACAGGGGGGGGCTATGGCTACACCTTC.

The rearrangement uses TRBV2 and TRBJ2-2; 9 nucleotides match TRBD1. This CDR3 has 15 amino acids. Germline CDR1 and CDR2: SNHLY and FYNNEI. The V segment lost 8 bases and the J segment 1 base; nucleotides outside the gene matches: 5. CDR3 bases: TGTGCCAGCGGGGGGGGACAGGGGAACACCGGGGAGCTGTTTTTT. It encodes CASGGGQGNTGELFF.

This clone was detected only once. Other DNA sequences within the sample encode an identical CDR3. The rearrangement joins TRBV7-2 to TRBJ2-3; 8 bases agree with TRBD2. Germline V lookup: CDR1 SGHTA, CDR2 FQGNSA. V lost 3 bases and J lost 3; bases outside the gene matches: 8. The CDR3 runs 16 residues. CDR3 region: CASSFSSGGGTDTQYF. CDR3 DNA sequence: TGTGCCAGCAGCTTTTCGAGCGGGGGCGGTACAGATACGCAGTATTTT.

The chain uses TRBV6-1 and TRBJ2-3; 9 nucleotides line up with TRBD1. Per germline, CDR1 MNHNS and CDR2 SASEGT. The CDR3 runs 17 residues. V lost 3 bases and J lost 6; bases outside the gene matches: 13. CDR3 DNA sequence: TGTGCCAGCAGTGAGGCCGGGACAGGGCTCTATGGGGATACGCAGTATTTT. Translation gives CASSEAGTGLYGDTQYF.

V and J are TRBV5-4 and TRBJ2-3, with TRBD2 matching 10 bases. The CDR3 has 18 residues. Germline CDR1 SGHNT, CDR2 YYREEE (reference sequence). The V and J ends lost 4 bases and 7 bases, in that order; junction bases with no gene match: 18. CDR3 region: CASSPMMVQLAGVYTQYF. CDR3 bases: TGTGCCAGCAGCCCTATGATGGTACAGCTAGCGGGAGTCTATACGCAGTATTTT.

The chain couples TRBV7-2 to TRBJ1-3, with TRBD1 as a possible D gene (6 bases). CDR1 is SGHTA, CDR2 FQGNSA, per germline. The CDR3 has 15 residues. V lost 5 bases and J lost 3, with 14 bases in between. CDR3 loop: CASSPFVRGGNTIYF. Written as DNA, the CDR3 is TGTGCCAGCAGCCCTTTTGTCAGGGGTGGAAACACCATATATTTT.

This chain uses TRBV11-2 with TRBJ2-1; D remains ambiguous. Germline assignment: CDR1 SGHAT and CDR2 FQNNGV. CDR3 length: 14 amino acids. The V gene lost 3 bases and the J gene lost 5 bases, with 11 bases spanning the gap. The CDR3 loop reads CASSFSNLNNEQFF. As DNA, the CDR3 is TGTGCCAGCAGCTTCAGTAACCTTAACAATGAGCAGTTCTTC.

V and J are TRBV2 and TRBJ2-7, with TRBD2 identical over 7 bases. J gave up 0 bases and V 6 bases, and 5 bases lay outside the gene matches. Germline V gene sequence: CDR1 SNHLY, CDR2 FYNNEI. There are 14 residues in the CDR3. The CDR3 is CASRIRGDSYEQYF. In nucleotides, the CDR3 is TGTGCCAGCAGGATTCGGGGGGACTCCTACGAGCAGTACTTC.